Sequencing of this TCR beta chain was carried out in a study of T cell responses to AZD1222 COVID-19 vaccine. The study, taken as a whole, reports: Donors were chiefly white British, with a greater number of females, and clonal diversity was perhaps underestimated. Spike-specific TCR breadth and depth went up after people got two AZD1222 doses. Only after the peak T cell response were repertoires sampled.

This CDR3 contains 13 residues. Trimming removed 7 bases from V and 6 bases from J, with 15 bases in between. Germline V CDR1 and CDR2: MDHEN, SYDVKM. Note on this clone: Its cognate antigen is unknown.

This table comes from immunoSEQ multiplex PCR, and its TCRdb copy is limited to in-frame clones, with some not included. The sample lists over 45,000 clones, approximately 89% occurring once. The V and J genes are TRBV28 and TRBJ1-2; D is unclear. The sample was peripheral blood, taken on day 0 of MenACWY control vaccination. The receptor's source is an adult in good health. The chain's CDR3 is CASTPNSFHGYTF. The CDR3, as DNA: TGTGCCAGCACCCCGAACAGCTTCCATGGCTACACCTTC.